This T cell receptor beta chain was profiled in a study of T cell changes during pregnancy in multiple sclerosis. Sequenced by immunoSEQ multiplex PCR; TCRdb stores in-frame clones only, minus some. The repertoire holds tens of thousands of clones, with about 95% as singletons. The germline CDR1 and CDR2 sequences are SGHTS and YDEGEE. With 4 bases removed from V and 3 bases from J, the gap between germline ends came to 14 bases. The CDR3 extends over 15 amino acids. Sample: peripheral blood, taken in the second trimester of pregnancy. V and J are TRBV5-8 and TRBJ1-5, with a possible D match to TRBD1 (6 bases). This clonotype originated in a female donor with multiple sclerosis, enrolled in a pregnancy study. CDR3 bases: TGTGCCAGCAGCCAAGGACAGAACCCCAATCAGCCCCAGCATTTT. Its translation: CASSQGQNPNQPQHF.